The 9 T cell receptor beta chains below all came from one sample that was sequenced in a study of blood T cell repertoires in COVID-19. Profiling relied on immunoSEQ multiplex PCR, and the TCRdb table lists in-frame clones only, not all of them. In the table there are 500,000 or so clones, around 90% of which are singletons. Sequencing was performed on PBMCs or T cells enriched from blood (not recorded which). The receptors stem from a young woman who had recovered from COVID-19.

The gene calls are TRBV30 and TRBJ1-1; D is possibly TRBD1 (5 bases). CDR3 length equals 16 residues. Germline-derived CDR1 and CDR2 are GTSNPN and SVGIG (reference sequence). Trimming took 1 base from V and 4 from J, leaving 19 bases between them. The CDR3 region is CAWSARLRGASTEAFF. CDR3 nucleotides: TGTGCCTGGAGTGCCCGTCTAAGGGGCGCATCCACTGAAGCTTTCTTT.

The chain couples TRBV5-1 to TRBJ2-1, with TRBD1 matching 10 bases. Trimming cost V 4 bases and J 9 bases; bases outside gene matches: 10. The germline CDR1 and CDR2 sequences are SGHRS and YFSETQ. The CDR3 runs to 15 residues. CDR3 residues: CASSRLPGQGSEQFF. CDR3 coding DNA: TGCGCCAGCAGCCGGCTCCCGGGACAGGGGAGTGAGCAGTTCTTC.

The chain recombines TRBV28 with TRBJ1-1; 8 bases agree with TRBD1. From germline, CDR1 is MDHEN and CDR2 SYDVKM. This CDR3 comprises 20 residues. V gave up 5 bases and J gave up 0 bases; unmatched junction bases: 20. The DNA for the CDR3 is TGTGCCAGCAGTCATTTGAACCCCCGGGACAGGTTATTTATGAACACTGAAGCTTTCTTT. This translates into CASSHLNPRDRLFMNTEAFF.

This clone was seen only once. The chain couples TRBV10-2 to TRBJ2-2; D remains ambiguous. Trimming cost V 3 bases and J 8 bases, with 13 bases left between them. The CDR3 totals 14 residues. Germline assignment: CDR1 WSHSY and CDR2 SAAADI. The CDR3 nucleotides read TGCGCCAGCAGTGATATTCCCAGGTGGGGGGAGCTGTTTTTT. It is translated as CASSDIPRWGELFF.

V and J are TRBV3-1 (or the pseudogene TRBV3-2) and TRBJ1-4; D ambiguous. CDR1 and CDR2 from the germline V gene are LGHDT and YNNKEL (reference sequence). This CDR3 is 13 amino acids long. Trimming cost V 4 bases and J 2 bases, with 5 bases left between them. The DNA for the CDR3 is TGTGCCAGCAGCCGACTGACTAATGAAAAACTGTTTTTT. Amino acid sequence: CASSRLTNEKLFF.

The gene calls are TRBV4-2 and TRBJ1-2; D gene ambiguous. V was clipped by 0 bases and J by 6 bases, with 20 bases between them. From germline, CDR1 is LGHNA and CDR2 YNFKEQ. This CDR3 region has 17 residues. In DNA form, the CDR3 reads TGTGCCAGCAGCCAAGACCCTTGGGGAAGGGAGGCGGATGGCTACACCTTC. This encodes CASSQDPWGREADGYTF.

The gene calls are TRBV20-1 and TRBJ1-2, with D tentatively TRBD1 (5 bases). V lost 5 bases and J lost 7, with 11 bases in between. CDR1 is DFQATT and CDR2 is SNEGSKA in the germline V gene (reference sequence). This CDR3 is built from 11 residues. The CDR3 DNA reads as TGCAGTGCTGGGGCAGGGTTTGGCTACACCTTC. It translates to CSAGAGFGYTF.

The chain recombines TRBV6-5 with TRBJ1-2, with D perhaps TRBD1 (5 bases). Germline V gene sequence: CDR1 MNHEY, CDR2 SVGAGI. The CDR3 sequence is 15 residues long. Trimming took off 7 bases at V and 3 bases at J, with 18 bases between the two ends. CDR3 in amino acids: CASTTEAGIHYGYTF. The CDR3 coding sequence is TGTGCCAGCACGACCGAGGCAGGGATCCACTATGGCTACACCTTC.

The chain joins TRBV19 to TRBJ2-5; maybe TRBD2 (7 bases). The V end was cut by 3 bases, the J end by 5 bases, with 13 bases between. The germline V gene encodes CDR1 LNHDA and CDR2 SQIVND (reference sequence). CDR3 length: 14 residues. The CDR3 region is CASSMRGLEETQYF. The CDR3 DNA reads as TGTGCCAGTAGTATGCGGGGGCTGGAGGAGACCCAGTACTTC.